The present T cell receptor (beta chain) was sequenced within a study of cytomegalovirus exposure and HLA in healthy donors. The PCR made use of 60 Vbeta and 13 Jbeta primers. Clones were sequenced by immunoSEQ multiplex PCR, and TCRdb holds only the in-frame ones, with some missing. The table lists approximately 110,000 clones, roughly 85% of them singletons, with approximately 3% in the top ten. Broader study findings: Previous analysis showed most TCR beta V segments were productive about 87% or about 30% of the time. What was likely a sequencing artifact was a cluster of highly shared sequence variants.

As to this clone: Its antigen is unknown.

CDR1 is SEHNR, CDR2 FQNEAQ, per germline (reference sequence). This CDR3 comprises 15 residues. V lost 8 bases to trimming and J lost 0 bases, with 17 bases between them. The sequencing sample was made of PBMCs. This TCR was recovered from a woman aged 35 to 49 in good health and CMV-seronegative. The chain uses TRBV7-9 and TRBJ2-7; maybe TRBD1 (7 bases). CDR3 bases: TGTGCCAGCGTCCAACAGGGGACTTACTCCTACGAGCAGTACTTC. Its translation: CASVQQGTYSYEQYF.